Following are 2 T cell receptor beta chains from one sample sequenced in a study of cytomegalovirus exposure and HLA in healthy donors. The primer mix had 60 Vbeta and 13 Jbeta primers. Produced via immunoSEQ multiplex PCR; TCRdb's table is partial and in-frame only. Of 110,000 or so clones in the sample, 82% are singletons; the top ten hold around 2.6%. The sample comprised PBMCs. Source of these receptors: a woman between 18 and 29 years old in good health and CMV-seronegative.

The chain recombines TRBV7-6 with TRBJ2-6, with D possibly TRBD1 on 6 matching bases. The CDR3 sequence is 17 residues long. Germline V lookup: CDR1 SGHVS, CDR2 FNYEAQ. Between the trimmed V and J ends, which lost 4 bases and 2 bases, there was a span of 15 bases. The CDR3 loop reads CASSSLGRGTGANVLTF. DNA of the CDR3: TGTGCCAGCAGCTCACTAGGCAGGGGTACTGGGGCCAACGTCCTGACTTTC.

The rearrangement joins TRBV19 to TRBJ1-3, with D tentatively TRBD1 (5 bases). The germline CDR1 and CDR2 sequences are LNHDA and SQIVND (reference sequence). Trimming removed 10 bases at V and 0 bases at J, with 13 bases between. The CDR3 length is 14 residues. CDR3 protein: CATKDTHSGNTIYF. CDR3 nucleotide sequence: TGTGCCACCAAGGACACCCACTCTGGAAACACCATATATTTT.